The T cell receptor (beta chain) described here comes from a study of T cells in Graves' hyperthyroidism and ophthalmopathy. Study-wide findings and caveats: The model anticipated ophthalmopathy a median around six months pre-onset. Clonotypes that were expanded in thyroid above 0.001 mostly appeared in blood too.

To note about this clonotype: Its target is not known.

Germline assignment: CDR1 SEHNR and CDR2 FQNEAQ (reference sequence). The CDR3 runs to 16 residues. Trimming removed 5 bases from V and 4 bases from J, with 17 bases in between. Template material for amplifying TCR beta CDR3 regions consisted of RNA transcripts. RT-PCR in the first round (using the HTBI primer set) targeted the TCR CDR3. Each CDR3 protein gets one entry after TCRdb re-called the multiplex PCR reads with MiXCR. The sample contains 560,000 or so distinct CDR3 sequences, just over 45% of which appear only once. With a duration under 2 months, the hyperthyroidism was newly diagnosed in patients aged 18 to 65. Diagnosing involved the use of clinical symptoms, serum thyroxine and TRAb, thyroid ultrasound and orbital computed tomography.

This sequence originates from a woman aged 18-29 years with Graves' hyperthyroidism. This chain joins TRBV7-9 and TRBJ1-4; no firm D call. Sequenced material: peripheral blood or thyroid tissue (not recorded which). The CDR3 loop reads CASSQDEGSGNEKLFF. The CDR3 nucleotides are TGTGCCAGCAGCCAAGATGAGGGTAGTGGTAATGAAAAACTGTTTTTT.